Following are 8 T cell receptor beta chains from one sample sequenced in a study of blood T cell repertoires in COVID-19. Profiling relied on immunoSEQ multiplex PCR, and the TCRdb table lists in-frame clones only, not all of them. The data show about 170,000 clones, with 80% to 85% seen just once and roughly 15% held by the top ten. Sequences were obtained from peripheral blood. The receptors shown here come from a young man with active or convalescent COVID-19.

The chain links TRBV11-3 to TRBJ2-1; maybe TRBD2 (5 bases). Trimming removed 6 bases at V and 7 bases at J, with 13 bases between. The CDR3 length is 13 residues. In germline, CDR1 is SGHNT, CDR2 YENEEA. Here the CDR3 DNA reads TGTGCCAGCAGTAGCCATCTAGCTAATGAGCAGTTCTTC. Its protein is CASSSHLANEQFF. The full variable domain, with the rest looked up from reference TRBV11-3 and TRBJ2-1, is EAGVVQSPRYKIIEKKQPVAFWCNPISGHNTLYWYLQNLGQGPELLIRYENEEAVDDSQLPKDRFSAERLKGVDSTLKIQPAELGDSAVYLCASSSHLANEQFFGPGTRLTVL.

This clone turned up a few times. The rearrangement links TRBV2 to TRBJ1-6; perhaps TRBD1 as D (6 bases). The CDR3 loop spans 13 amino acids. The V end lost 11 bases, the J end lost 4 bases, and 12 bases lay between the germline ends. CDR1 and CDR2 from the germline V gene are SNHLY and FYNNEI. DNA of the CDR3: TGTGCCTCGGGACAACCATATAATTCACCCCTCCACTTT. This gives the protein CASGQPYNSPLHF.

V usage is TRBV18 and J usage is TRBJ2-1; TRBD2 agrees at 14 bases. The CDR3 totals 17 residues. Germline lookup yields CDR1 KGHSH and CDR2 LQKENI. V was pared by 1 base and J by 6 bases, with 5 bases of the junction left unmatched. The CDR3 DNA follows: TGTGCCAGCTCACCACTCGGGACTAGCGGGGGTCCCAATGAGCAGTTCTTC. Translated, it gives CASSPLGTSGGPNEQFF.

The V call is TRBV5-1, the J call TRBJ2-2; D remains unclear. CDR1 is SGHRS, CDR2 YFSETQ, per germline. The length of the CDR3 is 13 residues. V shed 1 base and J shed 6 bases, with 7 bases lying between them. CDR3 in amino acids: CASSLPSPGELFF. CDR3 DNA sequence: TGCGCCAGCAGCTTGCCTTCCCCCGGGGAGCTGTTTTTT.

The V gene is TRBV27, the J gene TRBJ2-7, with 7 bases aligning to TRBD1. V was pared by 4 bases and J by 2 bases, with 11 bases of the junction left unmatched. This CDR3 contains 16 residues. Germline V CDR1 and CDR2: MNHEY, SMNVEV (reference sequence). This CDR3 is CASSSIGDSIPYEQYF. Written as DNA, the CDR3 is TGTGCCAGCAGTTCGATTGGGGACAGCATACCCTACGAGCAGTACTTC.

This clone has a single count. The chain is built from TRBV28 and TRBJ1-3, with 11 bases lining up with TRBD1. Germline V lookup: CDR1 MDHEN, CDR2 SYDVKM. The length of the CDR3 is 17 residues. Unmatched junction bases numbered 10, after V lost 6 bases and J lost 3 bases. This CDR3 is CASSSSTGQGDGNTIYF. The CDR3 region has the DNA TGTGCCAGCAGCTCCTCGACGGGACAGGGGGATGGAAACACCATATATTTT.

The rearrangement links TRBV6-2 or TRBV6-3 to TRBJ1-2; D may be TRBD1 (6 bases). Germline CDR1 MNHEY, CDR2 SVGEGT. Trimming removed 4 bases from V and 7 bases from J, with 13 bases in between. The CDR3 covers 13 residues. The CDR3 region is CASSSQGLSGYTF. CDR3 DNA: TGTGCCAGCAGTTCACAGGGTCTAAGTGGCTACACCTTC.

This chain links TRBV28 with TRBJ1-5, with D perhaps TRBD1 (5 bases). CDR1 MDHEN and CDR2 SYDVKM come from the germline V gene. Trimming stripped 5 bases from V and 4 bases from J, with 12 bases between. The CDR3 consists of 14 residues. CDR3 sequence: CASSSGGYNQPQHF. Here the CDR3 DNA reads TGTGCCAGCAGTAGCGGGGGATATAATCAGCCCCAGCATTTT.